This T cell receptor (beta chain) originates from a study of CD8 T cells in ankylosing spondylitis. Study results and limitations: Matched synovial fluid from ankylosing spondylitis patients was reported to be enriched for disease-linked clones.

TCRdb used MiXCR to reprocess the 5' RACE reads, holding one entry per CDR3 protein. This table holds more than 110,000 distinct CDR3 sequences, approximately 9.2% found once. On this clonotype itself: Its antigen remains unknown.

V dropped 5 bases and J dropped 6 bases, with 12 bases sitting between them. The CDR3 is made up of 13 amino acids. Germline V gives CDR1 SGDLS, CDR2 YYNGEE. This chain uses TRBV9 with TRBJ1-5; D gene uncertain. The TCR originated in a male donor with ankylosing spondylitis. The specimen was synovial fluid, either unsorted or a sorted T cell fraction (not recorded which). The CDR3 spells CASSPFEGQPQHF. The DNA for the CDR3 is TGTGCCAGCAGTCCCTTCGAGGGTCAGCCCCAGCATTTT.